This entry is about one T cell receptor beta chain. These data originate in a study of blood T cell repertoires in COVID-19. The table came from immunoSEQ multiplex PCR; TCRdb's copy has only in-frame clones and leaves some out. The repertoire includes some 26,000 clones, approximately 88% of them detected once, and about 4.9% sits in the top ten. Trimming took 6 bases from V and 4 from J; bases not matched to a gene: 2. Germline values: CDR1 PRHDT, CDR2 FYEKMQ (reference sequence). The CDR3 runs 12 residues. This TCR came from a man between 65 and 85 years old with active COVID-19. This chain links TRBV13 with TRBJ1-2; 7 bases agree with TRBD1. The specimen sequenced was peripheral blood. Here the CDR3 reads CASSSGGYGYTF. DNA of the CDR3: TGTGCCAGCAGTTCAGGGGGCTATGGCTACACCTTC.